This TCR beta chain was obtained from a study of blood T cell repertoires in COVID-19. Study overall: PBMCs, B-cell-depleted T cells, or T cells were the source of the cDNA or gDNA that made up the material.

CDR3 size: 17 residues. Germline V gene sequence: CDR1 SGHNT, CDR2 YENEEA. J lost 5 bases, V lost 4 bases, and 12 bases had no gene match. The repertoire was sequenced with immunoSEQ multiplex PCR; TCRdb's copy has only in-frame clones and lacks some. The profile shows about 120,000 clones, approximately 87% of them singletons. The chain couples TRBV11-3 to TRBJ2-5, with 11 bases identical to TRBD2. Sequencing used peripheral blood. The TCR sequence derives from a man in his fifties or sixties with acute or convalescent COVID-19. DNA of the CDR3: TGTGCCAGCAGCTCGGGCGGGCTAGCGGGAGGCCACGAGACCCAGTACTTC. Its protein product is CASSSGGLAGGHETQYF.